This note documents a single T cell receptor beta chain sequence. As yet, its antigen is unknown. The data originate from a study of identical twins. There are 15 residues in the CDR3. Losses at the gene ends were 6 bases for V and 5 bases for J; bases not matched to a gene: 13. Germline V gives CDR1 SQVTM, CDR2 ANQGSEA. Each CDR3 protein gets one entry after TCRdb re-called the 5' RACE reads with MiXCR. The sample consists of roughly 770,000 distinct CDR3 sequences, roughly 18% of them appearing once. The study, taken as a whole, reports: Weaker excess twin sharing was seen among beta out-of-frame sequences.

This same sample was also taken into another study, of T cells expressing NK-cell markers. From that second work: Sequencing covered eight donors, seven HCMV-seropositive and one seronegative. Expanded clones of NKG2C+ T cells had an unclear HCMV specificity.

The sequenced material came from PBMCs. The clonotype comes from a woman between 18 and 30 years old in good health. This chain uses TRBV29-1 with TRBJ2-1; 7 bases map to TRBD1. The CDR3 nucleotides are TGCAGCGTGCGAACCAGGGGGATCAGGAACAATGAGCAGTTCTTC. Its translation: CSVRTRGIRNNEQFF.